Listed below are T cell receptor beta chains from one sample, sequenced in a study of control samples from healthy donors and cancer patients. Sequencing was performed with immunoSEQ multiplex PCR; in TCRdb, only in-frame clones are kept and a portion is missing. This table holds some 120,000 clones, more than 70% found once. Material: blood. These receptors were obtained from a man in his fifties in good health. Both conserved end residues are part of each CDR3. A D gene is named only where the DNA matches it firmly. Where a row states a size, it is once, few, many or the class of an expanded clone; other rows omit it.

D gene,clone size,V gene,J gene,CDR3 DNA,CDR3 protein
.,.,TRBV4-1,TRBJ1-5,TGCGCCAGCAGCCAAGATTTTAGGCAGGGCCACTTCAATCAGCCCCAGCATTTT,CASSQDFRQGHFNQPQHF
.,.,TRBV9,TRBJ2-5,TGTGCCAGCAGCGTATCCCCGTTTGAGACCCAGTACTTC,CASSVSPFETQYF
.,.,TRBV30,TRBJ1-3,TGTGCCTGGAGTGTTGATCGAAGCTCTGGAAACACCATATATTTT,CAWSVDRSSGNTIYF
.,.,TRBV3-1/TRBV3-2,TRBJ1-6,TGTGCCAGCAGCCAAGAGTCCAGTTGGTCACCCCTCCACTTT,CASSQESSWSPLHF
.,.,TRBV3-1/TRBV3-2,TRBJ2-4,TGTGCCAGCAGCCAGGAGGTAGAAAACATTCAGTACTTC,CASSQEVENIQYF
.,.,TRBV24-1,TRBJ2-2,TGTGCCACCAGTGATTTCATCTCGGGGGTGGGCACCGGGGAGCTGTTTTTT,CATSDFISGVGTGELFF
.,.,TRBV30,TRBJ2-7,TGTGCCTGGAGAGGAGAGACCTACGAGCAGTACTTC,CAWRGETYEQYF
.,.,TRBV21-1,TRBJ2-3,TGTGCCAGCAGCAAATCCCGGGACAGGGGGGACTCAAGCACAGATACGCAGTATTTT,CASSKSRDRGDSSTDTQYF
TRBD2,.,TRBV28,TRBJ2-7,TGTGCCAGCAGCCTACTAGCGGGGTCCTACGAGCAGTACTTC,CASSLLAGSYEQYF
.,once,TRBV28,TRBJ1-2,TGTGCCAGCAGTTCGCCTGGACAGCCTCACTATGGCTACACCTTC,CASSSPGQPHYGYTF
.,.,TRBV6-5,TRBJ1-6,TGTGCCAGCAAACGGGGGCAATCACCCCTCCACTTT,CASKRGQSPLHF
.,once,TRBV7-8,TRBJ1-1,TGTGCCAGCAGCGGTTGGGGGGCGGACACTGAAGCTTTCTTT,CASSGWGADTEAFF
.,once,TRBV7-2,TRBJ1-3,TGTGCCAGCAGCTTGCGATTAAAGAGAAACACCATATATTTT,CASSLRLKRNTIYF
.,few,TRBV2,TRBJ2-7,TGTGCCAGGGGGGGCGCAGGGGACTCCTACGAGCAGTACTTC,CARGGAGDSYEQYF
.,.,TRBV3-1/TRBV3-2,TRBJ2-3,TGTGCCAGCAGCCATTTACAGGCGAGCACAGATACGCAGTATTTT,CASSHLQASTDTQYF
.,few,TRBV6-5,TRBJ2-5,TGTGCCAGCGGCCTGGGTGAGACCCAGTACTTC,CASGLGETQYF
.,.,TRBV7-8,TRBJ2-3,TGTGCCAGCAGCCCCGGGACTTCCATTGAGGGTCCAGATACGCAGTATTTT,CASSPGTSIEGPDTQYF
.,.,TRBV27,TRBJ2-3,TGTGCCAGCAGCAGCAGGGACGCTAGCACAGATACGCAGTATTTT,CASSSRDASTDTQYF
TRBD1,.,TRBV5-6,TRBJ1-2,TGTGCCAGCAGCTGGGGGACAGGGGTGAACTATGGCTACACCTTC,CASSWGTGVNYGYTF
TRBD1,.,TRBV6-1,TRBJ1-2,TGTGCCAGCAGTGAAGCCGGGGACAGTTATGGCTACACCTTC,CASSEAGDSYGYTF
.,.,TRBV6-6,TRBJ2-7,TGTGCCAGCAGCCGCGCGAAGACAGATACCTACGAGCAGTACTTC,CASSRAKTDTYEQYF
TRBD2,.,TRBV11-3,TRBJ2-5,TGTGCCAGCAGCCCAGGACTAGCGGGGGGGCCTTTGGAGACCCAGTACTTC,CASSPGLAGGPLETQYF
.,.,TRBV5-1,TRBJ1-1,TGCGCCAGCAGCTTGGGTGACCTCAGGGCTGAAGCTTTCTTT,CASSLGDLRAEAFF
.,.,TRBV12-3/TRBV12-4,TRBJ2-3,TGTGCCAGCAGTATCTCTGACACAGATACGCAGTATTTT,CASSISDTDTQYF
.,once,TRBV30,TRBJ2-7,TGTGCCTGGAGGGTGACAGAAGACTCCTACGAGCAGTACTTC,CAWRVTEDSYEQYF
.,.,TRBV3-1/TRBV3-2,TRBJ2-2,TGTGCCAGCAGCCCCTGGGGGGGGGCGCTGAACACCGGGGAGCTGTTTTTT,CASSPWGGALNTGELFF
.,.,TRBV10-2,TRBJ1-1,TGCGCCAGCAGTGTTATAGCAGGGTCAGGCACTGAAGCTTTCTTT,CASSVIAGSGTEAFF
TRBD1,.,TRBV30,TRBJ1-2,TGTGCCCTCGACAGGGACTATGGCTACACCTTC,CALDRDYGYTF
.,.,TRBV19,TRBJ1-6,TGTGCCAGTAGTATAGTGGCAGGCTATAATTCACCCCTCCACTTT,CASSIVAGYNSPLHF
.,.,TRBV5-1,TRBJ1-5,TGCGCCAGCAGCTTGGGTGGGGGCTTGGAGCCCCAGCATTTT,CASSLGGGLEPQHF
TRBD2,.,TRBV7-6,TRBJ2-1,TGTGCCAGCAGCATCCTCTCGACTAGCGCACGGAATGAGCAGTTCTTC,CASSILSTSARNEQFF
.,.,TRBV7-8,TRBJ2-7,TGTGCCAGCAGCCAGGGACCTCGGTCCTACGAGCAGTACTTC,CASSQGPRSYEQYF
.,.,TRBV13,TRBJ2-7,TGTGCCAGCAGCTTATTCTACGAGCAGTACTTC,CASSLFYEQYF
TRBD1,.,TRBV6-5,TRBJ2-1,TGTGCCAGCAGTTCCGGGACAGGGGTAATGCATGAGCAGTTCTTC,CASSSGTGVMHEQFF
.,.,TRBV12-3/TRBV12-4,TRBJ2-7,TGTGCCAGCAGATCCATAGGGGAGCAGTACTTC,CASRSIGEQYF
.,.,TRBV11-2,TRBJ2-1,TGTGCCAGCAGACAGTGGGGTAGCTCCTACAATGAGCAGTTCTTC,CASRQWGSSYNEQFF
.,once,TRBV5-1,TRBJ1-2,TGCGCCAGCAGCTCGGAAGTCCAGGCAGGCTATGGCTACACCTTC,CASSSEVQAGYGYTF
TRBD2,.,TRBV12-3/TRBV12-4,TRBJ2-3,TGTGCCACCGGGGGGGACACAGATACGCAGTATTTT,CATGGDTDTQYF
TRBD1,.,TRBV6-1,TRBJ1-2,TGTGCCAGCAGTGAAGGGACAGGCGGGTATGGCTACACCTTC,CASSEGTGGYGYTF
.,.,TRBV28,TRBJ1-2,TGTGCCAGCAGTTTAGTGTCTACCCCCTATGGCTACACCTTC,CASSLVSTPYGYTF
.,.,TRBV12-3/TRBV12-4,TRBJ2-7,TGTGCCAGCAGTTTAGGGGGTATCCACGAGCAGTACTTC,CASSLGGIHEQYF
.,.,TRBV24-1,TRBJ2-1,TGTGCCACCAGTGGGTCGGACTTGCAACTTCCCTACAATGAGCAGTTCTTC,CATSGSDLQLPYNEQFF
.,.,TRBV19,TRBJ2-1,TGTGCCAGTAGTATGGGGGGACAAGAATATGAGCAGTTCTTC,CASSMGGQEYEQFF
.,.,TRBV4-2,TRBJ1-1,TGTGCCAGCAGCCAATCAATCCGGGGGATGAACACTGAAGCTTTCTTT,CASSQSIRGMNTEAFF
.,.,TRBV6-1,TRBJ1-5,TGTGCCAGCAGTGAAGCATTGAGGGGTTGGGAGCCCCAGCATTTT,CASSEALRGWEPQHF
.,.,TRBV7-6,TRBJ2-3,TGTGCCAGCAGCTTAGCCTCCGACCGAACAGATACGCAGTATTTT,CASSLASDRTDTQYF
.,.,TRBV13,TRBJ2-7,TGTGCCAGCAGCTTAGTTGGCATGGGCTACGAGCAGTACTTC,CASSLVGMGYEQYF
.,.,TRBV6-5,TRBJ1-2,TGTGCCAGCAGTTACTCACGGGGAGGATCGTATGGCTACACCTTC,CASSYSRGGSYGYTF
.,once,TRBV3-1/TRBV3-2,TRBJ1-2,TGTGCCAGCAGCCCCCAAGGGGGGCTCTATGGCTACACCTTC,CASSPQGGLYGYTF
.,.,TRBV24-1,TRBJ2-2,TGTGCCACTTATGGGGACACCGGGGAGCTGTTTTTT,CATYGDTGELFF
TRBD2,.,TRBV28,TRBJ2-1,TGTGCCAGCAGTAGCGGGGGGGAGGATGAGCAGTTCTTC,CASSSGGEDEQFF